Below, one T cell receptor beta chain is given with its context. Its recognized antigen is unknown. No base quality values were provided; no much bigger clone lies one nucleotide off. The germline V gene (reference sequence) yields LNHDA for CDR1 and SQIVND for CDR2. Taken from cysteine to phenylalanine, the CDR3 has 15 residues. Left in the record is the CDR3 DNA by itself, 45 bases read in frame from the first base. The junction carries 16 bases between V and J, which are trimmed by 5 bases and 5 bases respectively. The data derive from a study of T cells in Graves' hyperthyroidism and ophthalmopathy (dated by TCRdb to the late 2010s). For the wider study: Peripheral blood samples were taken at initial diagnosis, before any treatment was given. The paper describes TCR Vbeta CDR3 sequencing of about 140 peripheral blood samples, made up of 43 ophthalmopathy patients, over 70 hyperthyroidism patients and roughly 17 progressor patients. Prospective prediction of ophthalmopathy was tested in an independent validation cohort of 18 hyperthyroidism patients and around 16 patients who later progressed to ophthalmopathy. In addition, the study compared T-cell repertoires in thyroid tissue and in blood from about 6 Graves' hyperthyroidism patients. After blood sampling, hyperthyroidism patients were treated with methimazole at a starting dose of 30 mg daily, and ophthalmopathy patients were treated with high-dose intravenous methylprednisolone. TCR V-J signatures able to tell the groups apart were searched for in a discovery cohort of approximately 95 patients, of whom more than 40 had Graves' ophthalmopathy and 57 had stable Graves' hyperthyroidism. The 75 to 100 discovery patients were divided at random into training and test sets in a 7:3 ratio.

Here is what the overall study found, with its caveats: In validation, the model predicted progression to ophthalmopathy a median of approximately 6.6 months before onset, with 70% to 71% sensitivity and about 75% specificity. A model built on a 13 V-J signature distinguished ophthalmopathy from stable hyperthyroidism, reaching about 88% sensitivity and around 81% specificity in cross-validation and 80%/75% in testing. Most expanded thyroid clonotypes (frequency above 0.001) were also detected in blood, suggesting blood repertoires may reflect thyroid immune responses. No statistical method was used to fix the sample size in advance, and group allocation was not hidden from the investigators.

The TCR beta CDR3 regions were amplified from the RNA transcripts. The first round of RT-PCR for the TCR CDR3 was performed with the HTBI primer set and the Qiagen OneStep RT-PCR kit. The libraries were constructed in a second round of multiplex PCR and then size-selected and purified. The libraries were sequenced on an Illumina HiSeq2000 using paired-end 100 bp reads. The authors' pipeline ran thus. SOAPnuke was used to process the raw data, removing reads that contained adapters or uncalled bases, had a mean Phred below 15, or lacked an exact match to the constant primer or identifier. High-quality paired reads were merged with COPE v1.2.5, and unique nucleotide sequences were defined as clonotypes. Clonotypes were aligned to IMGT TRBV, TRBD and TRBJ reference segments using MiTCR v1.1. Analysis was restricted to V-J combinations with a frequency above 0.0001, which covered roughly 99% of repertoires. A TCS score was defined as the ratio of F50 (clonal expansion) to E x V (chaos), with BLOSUM62-based TCRdist applied between CDR3 peptides within each V-J. Welch's t-statistics and random forest reduced fewer than 600 V-J features to under 15, which were used in a naive Bayes classifier (R e1071). TCRdb reworked the public reads: Q25 trimming with fastp, MiXCR clone assembly, productive beta chains retained. Identical CDR3 proteins give one entry, which carries the most common genes and DNA. TCRdb, not the authors, supplied the V and J calls. Present in this sample are more than 350,000 distinct CDR3 sequences, around 15% of which were seen just once. The ten largest clonotypes hold about 20% of the sample.

Ophthalmopathy patients had moderately to severely active disease, Clinical Activity Score of at least 3, NOSPECS grade of at least 4, and duration under 3 months. Patients with uncontrolled infections, other autoimmune diseases, pregnancy or lactation were excluded. Diagnoses relied on clinical symptoms, serum thyroxine and TRAb, thyroid ultrasound and orbital computed tomography. PBMCs were isolated from 7.5 to 10 ml of fresh peripheral blood by Ficoll-Paque density gradient centrifugation. Total RNA was extracted using Trizol reagent, and RNA quality was assessed on an Agilent 2100 Bioanalyzer. Specimen: blood. The receptor was derived from a woman between 55 and 75 years old with Graves' ophthalmopathy. The chain is made from TRBV19 and TRBJ1-5; the D segment could be TRBD1, given 6 matching bases. The DNA sequence follows: TGTGCCAGTAGTTCCTCTGACAGGCTATATCAGCCCCAGCATTTT. Its protein product is CASSSSDRLYQPQHF.